The clone carrying this T cell receptor beta chain was recorded once. Its matching antigen is unknown. Every TCR beta cDNA library bore unique molecular identifiers. TCRdb fed the PCR reads into MiXCR, producing one record per CDR3 protein. The sample yields more than 350,000 distinct CDR3 sequences, approximately 42% seen once. The data derive from a study of post-analysis software for immune sequencing data. Points from the study as a whole: Batch-mates among the samples co-clustered strongly by F measure. In multiple sclerosis, normalized Chao1 diversity was significantly below that of controls. Patients used about 5 TRBV segments, including TRBV5-6, TRBV5-1 and TRBV20-1, more often than controls.

Germline V gives CDR1 DFQATT, CDR2 SNEGSKA (reference sequence). This CDR3 contains 17 residues. Trimming cost V 0 bases and J 4 bases, with 21 bases left between them. Sequencing was done on a sample of blood. This TCR derives from a girl aged 2-10 years with multiple sclerosis. The rearrangement uses TRBV20-1 and TRBJ1-2, with no clear D. CDR3 sequence (DNA): TGCAGTGCTAGAGATCGGCTCCTGGGTGTTGTGGCCTATGGCTACACCTTC. Its translation: CSARDRLLGVVAYGYTF.